This T cell receptor beta chain is from a study of vaccination effects on CD4 cells after COVID-19. Regarding the study as a whole: Convalescent patients were few in the study, and early post-infection timepoints were absent. Clones from infection and from vaccination both contracted markedly late after vaccination.

Clones were sequenced by immunoSEQ multiplex PCR, and TCRdb holds only the in-frame ones, with some missing. This sample has tens of thousands of clones; around 75% occur once, and the top ten carry approximately 19%. Antigen-specific CD4+ T cells were expanded with viral peptide pools in the ViraFEST assay before sequencing. CD4+ T cell isolation took place after 10 days of culture. None of the vaccinated had previously contracted SARS-CoV-2, and their nucleocapsid antibodies tested negative. Cultures of about 2 million PBMC per well contained about 10 IU/ml IL-2 plus 10 ug/ml peptides. Half the medium was replaced with IL-2 medium on days 3 and 7. Concerning this clone itself: Its antigen is unidentified.

V gave up 5 bases and J gave up 7 bases; unmatched junction bases: 17. Germline V gene lookup returns CDR1 SGHVS and CDR2 FQNEAQ. CDR3 size: 16 residues. The chain carries TRBV7-8 and TRBJ2-7; 7 nucleotides align to TRBD2. Here the sequenced sample was CD4+ T cells from PBMCs cultured with HCoV-NL63 spike peptides, taken before COVID-19 vaccination. The receptor was isolated from a human donor who received a COVID-19 vaccine. CDR3 amino acids: CASSPGSGLGNREQYF. CDR3 nucleotides: TGTGCCAGCAGCCCGGGATCAGGACTAGGCAATCGAGAGCAGTACTTC.